The 28 T cell receptor beta chains listed next were all sequenced from one sample in a study of T cell responses to AZD1222 COVID-19 vaccine. Sequencing was performed with immunoSEQ multiplex PCR; in TCRdb, only in-frame clones are kept and a portion is missing. The sample lists some 90,000 clones; about 88% were seen once. This specimen consisted of peripheral blood, obtained on day 0 of AZD1222 vaccination. The receptors here all came from an adult in good health.

The chain uses TRBV6-5 and TRBJ1-2; TRBD1 matches at 8 bases. The V gene's germline CDR1 is MNHEY and CDR2 SVGAGI. This CDR3 spans 13 amino acids. V dropped 7 bases and J dropped 2; count of bases not matched to a gene: 3. This chain's CDR3 is CASTRTGNYGYTF. DNA of the CDR3: TGTGCCAGCACCCGGACAGGGAACTATGGCTACACCTTC.

This chain links TRBV5-4 with TRBJ1-2, with TRBD1 identical over 8 bases. Germline trimming cut 5 bases from V and 9 bases from J; bases unmatched to any gene: 15. This CDR3 is 15 amino acids long. Per the germline V gene, CDR1 is SGHNT and CDR2 is YYREEE (reference sequence). CDR3: CASRPGTGWEIRYTF. The CDR3 bases are TGTGCCAGCAGGCCCGGGACAGGTTGGGAGATACGCTACACCTTC.

This chain links TRBV29-1 with TRBJ1-6; a weak D match, TRBD1 (6 bases). Germline V CDR1 and CDR2: SQVTM, ANQGSEA. V was cut by 7 bases and J by 12 bases, with 22 bases left in between. The CDR3 length is 14 residues. The CDR3 coding sequence is TGCAGCGCCGCACTGACAGGCCGTAGGGAACCCCTCCACTTT. Protein sequence: CSAALTGRREPLHF.

The chain has TRBV5-1 and TRBJ2-5; 7 nucleotides match TRBD1. The CDR3 is 16 residues long. The junction had 6 bases not matched to a gene; V was cut back by 0 bases and J by 1 base. Germline V CDR1 and CDR2: SGHRS, YFSETQ. In nucleotides, the CDR3 is TGCGCCAGCAGCTTGGGCACAGGGGCCCTCCAAGAGACCCAGTACTTC. As protein: CASSLGTGALQETQYF.

The chain carries TRBV18 and TRBJ1-2; 7 bases agree with TRBD1. V dropped 3 bases and J dropped 0; count of bases not matched to a gene: 13. Germline V gene sequence: CDR1 KGHSH, CDR2 LQKENI. The CDR3 totals 18 residues. The chain's CDR3 is CASSPFRAGTDTNYGYTF. CDR3 nucleotide sequence: TGTGCCAGCTCACCTTTCCGAGCCGGGACAGATACTAACTATGGCTACACCTTC. The whole variable domain, remainder taken from reference TRBV18 and TRBJ1-2, is NAGVMQNPRHLVRRRGQEARLRCSPMKGHSHVYWYRQLPEEGLKFMVYLQKENIIDESGMPKERFSAEFPKEGPSILRIQQVVRGDSAAYFCASSPFRAGTDTNYGYTFGSGTRLTVV.

CDR3 sequence: CASSQWTAYGYTF. The DNA of the CDR3 is TGTGCCAGCAGCCAATGGACAGCTTATGGCTACACCTTC. This chain connects TRBV3-1 (or the pseudogene TRBV3-2) to TRBJ1-2, with D maybe TRBD1 (6 bases). V was trimmed by 2 bases and J by 5 bases, leaving 9 bases between them. The CDR3 consists of 13 residues. Germline V gives CDR1 LGHDT, CDR2 YNNKEL (reference sequence).

The chain joins TRBV18 to TRBJ2-1, with D possibly TRBD2 on 6 matching bases. Germline CDR1 reads KGHSH; CDR2 reads LQKENI. Trimming stripped 8 bases from V and 5 bases from J, with 16 bases between. The CDR3 extends over 14 amino acids. CDR3 nucleotide sequence: TGTGCCAGCGCGGGACTCCGCGGGAACAATGAGCAGTTCTTC. This sequence encodes CASAGLRGNNEQFF.

This chain links TRBV4-1 with TRBJ2-7; either TRBD1 or TRBD2 may supply D (5 bases each). Per germline, CDR1 MGHRA and CDR2 YSYEKL. V dropped 4 bases and J dropped 7 bases, with 29 bases sitting between them. The CDR3 runs to 18 residues. In DNA, the CDR3 is TGCGCCAGCAGCCCTCTTAACTTACCGGGCGCCCCAGGGAGAGAGCAGTACTTC. This codes for CASSPLNLPGAPGREQYF.

This clone appeared a single time. This sequence joins TRBV19 and TRBJ2-1; D ambiguous. The V end was cut by 2 bases, the J end by 9 bases, with 11 bases between. The CDR3 contains 13 residues. Per germline, CDR1 LNHDA and CDR2 SQIVND (reference sequence). This CDR3 reads CASSIQPGSEQFF. DNA for the CDR3: TGTGCCAGTAGTATACAGCCGGGCAGTGAGCAGTTCTTC.

The V gene is TRBV2, the J gene TRBJ2-5; perhaps TRBD1 as D (6 bases). CDR1 SNHLY and CDR2 FYNNEI come from the germline V gene. This CDR3 spans 16 amino acids. Trimming stripped 7 bases from V and 4 bases from J, with 22 bases between. Written as DNA, the CDR3 is TGTGCCAGCACCCGTGGGGACATCACCTGGGGAGAGACCCAGTACTTC. It codes for CASTRGDITWGETQYF.

The J gene is TRBJ2-1, the V gene TRBV11-3; possibly TRBD2 for D (6 bases). Germline values: CDR1 SGHNT, CDR2 YENEEA. This CDR3 comprises 14 residues. Trimming left V 2 bases short and J 9 bases short, with 14 bases between. CDR3 region: CASSLRAGRSEQFF. As DNA, the CDR3 is TGTGCCAGCAGCTTACGGGCAGGGAGGTCTGAGCAGTTCTTC.

J is TRBJ1-6 and V is TRBV11-2; D not certain. CDR3 length equals 18 residues. The ends were cut back, 0 bases at V and 9 bases at J, with 21 bases in the middle. Per germline, CDR1 SGHAT and CDR2 FQNNGV. The chain's CDR3 is CASSLDPPGWTRLSPLHF. The CDR3 region has the DNA TGTGCCAGCAGCTTAGATCCCCCTGGCTGGACCCGGCTTTCACCCCTCCACTTT.

The chain couples TRBV10-2 to TRBJ2-1; 9 bases line up with TRBD1. The trim removed 7 bases at V and 4 bases at J, leaving 2 bases unmatched. The V gene's germline CDR1 is WSHSY and CDR2 SAAADI. This CDR3 has 13 residues. The CDR3 nucleotides read TGCGCCAGCAACGGACAGGGGTACAATGAGCAGTTCTTC. This encodes CASNGQGYNEQFF.

This clone was seen only a few times. This chain joins TRBV6-5 and TRBJ2-5, with D tentatively TRBD2 (6 bases). There are 14 residues in the CDR3. The V gene lost 5 bases and the J gene lost 5 bases, with 15 bases spanning the gap. CDR1 is MNHEY, CDR2 SVGAGI, per germline. The CDR3 loop reads CASSNHGGKETQYF. The CDR3 DNA reads TGTGCCAGCAGTAACCACGGGGGAAAGGAGACCCAGTACTTC.

The V call is TRBV11-3, the J call TRBJ2-5, with 9 bases lining up with TRBD1. V dropped 5 bases and J dropped 2; count of bases not matched to a gene: 6. Germline values: CDR1 SGHNT, CDR2 YENEEA. The CDR3 is 15 residues long. The chain's CDR3 is CASSHGTGSQETQYF. The CDR3 DNA reads TGTGCCAGCAGCCACGGGACAGGGTCTCAAGAGACCCAGTACTTC.

This rearrangement joins TRBV5-4 to TRBJ2-7; tentative D call: TRBD1 (5 bases). This CDR3 has 13 residues. Germline V CDR1 and CDR2: SGHNT, YYREEE (reference sequence). V was shortened by 4 bases and J by 3 bases, with 11 bases between the two germline ends. The CDR3 here is CASSGVQGYEQYF. The CDR3 DNA reads TGTGCCAGCAGCGGGGTCCAGGGCTACGAGCAGTACTTC.

The rearrangement joins TRBV23-1 to TRBJ2-1; D is uncertain. TRBV23-1 counts as an open reading frame of uncertain function. Trimming took off 0 bases at V and 7 bases at J, with 1 base between the two ends. This CDR3 spans 11 amino acids. The DNA of the CDR3 is TGCGCCAGCAGTCAATCGAATGAGCAGTTCTTC. Its translation is CASSQSNEQFF.

This rearrangement joins TRBV7-2 to TRBJ1-5; no clear D gene. Trimming took off 0 bases at V and 0 bases at J, with 9 bases between the two ends. This CDR3 region has 16 residues. Germline CDR1 and CDR2: SGHTA and FQGNSA. In DNA, the CDR3 is TGTGCCAGCAGCTTAGCGGGAGGTTATAGCAATCAGCCCCAGCATTTT. Translation gives CASSLAGGYSNQPQHF.

The chain recombines TRBV6-5 with TRBJ2-3, with D possibly being TRBD1 (5 bases). CDR1 and CDR2 (germline): MNHEY, SVGAGI. The CDR3 extends over 15 amino acids. The V end lost 4 bases, the J end lost 3 bases, and 14 bases lay between the germline ends. The CDR3 spells CASSFKGLETDTQYF. The CDR3 bases are TGTGCCAGCAGTTTTAAGGGGTTGGAAACAGATACGCAGTATTTT.

V gene TRBV3-1 (or the pseudogene TRBV3-2) combines with J gene TRBJ2-7; 7 nucleotides agree with TRBD1. The CDR3 has 12 residues. Trimming took 1 base from V and 12 from J; bases not matched to a gene: 6. Per germline, CDR1 LGHDT and CDR2 YNNKEL (reference sequence). The CDR3 reads CASSQGDSEWYF. DNA of the CDR3: TGTGCCAGCAGCCAAGGGGACAGCGAGTGGTACTTC.

This rearrangement joins TRBV3-1 (or the pseudogene TRBV3-2) to TRBJ2-7; D unresolved. The germline V gene encodes CDR1 LGHDT and CDR2 YNNKEL (reference sequence). CDR3 size: 15 residues. V shed 4 bases and J shed 0 bases, with 13 bases lying between them. CDR3 sequence reads: CASSRGRSSSYEQYF. Here the CDR3 DNA reads TGTGCCAGCAGCCGAGGACGGTCGAGCTCCTACGAGCAGTACTTC.

The chain is built from TRBV18 and TRBJ2-5; D call uncertain. This CDR3 has 14 residues. Germline V gene lookup returns CDR1 KGHSH and CDR2 LQKENI. Trimming pared 3 bases from V and 2 bases from J, leaving 10 bases between. The CDR3 region is CASSPPLGQETQYF. In DNA, the CDR3 is TGTGCCAGCTCACCCCCCTTGGGTCAAGAGACCCAGTACTTC.

The V gene is TRBV12-3 or TRBV12-4, the J gene TRBJ1-1; unclear D gene. The CDR3 is 12 amino acids. V gave up 2 bases and J gave up 11 bases, with 12 bases separating them. The CDR3 is CASSLPVSPAFF. As DNA, the CDR3 is TGTGCCAGCAGTTTACCGGTTTCGCCTGCTTTCTTT.

This sequence joins TRBV6-4 and TRBJ2-5; D possibly matches TRBD1 or TRBD2 (5 bases each). There are 13 residues in the CDR3. V shed 2 bases and J shed 5 bases, with 9 bases lying between them. Germline CDR1 and CDR2: MRHNA and SNTAGT. The CDR3 bases are TGTGCCAGCAGTGACGTGTGGGGGGAGACCCAGTACTTC. Amino acids: CASSDVWGETQYF.

The rearrangement joins TRBV5-1 to TRBJ2-7; maybe TRBD1 (6 bases). V lost 4 bases, J lost 0 bases, and 20 bases lay in between. CDR3 size: 17 residues. Germline V CDR1 and CDR2: SGHRS, YFSETQ. The CDR3 loop reads CASSAKQGTEHSYEQYF. CDR3 coding DNA: TGCGCCAGCAGCGCAAAGCAGGGGACCGAGCACTCCTACGAGCAGTACTTC.

The chain employs TRBV6-6 and TRBJ1-5; D is possibly TRBD1 (5 bases). Germline values: CDR1 MNHNY, CDR2 SVGAGI (reference sequence). This CDR3 has 15 amino acids. V lost 6 bases, J lost 6 bases, and 18 bases lay in between. CDR3 nucleotide sequence: TGTGCCAGCAGACCCGGGGATCAGGGCGTTCAGCCCCAGCATTTT. Its protein product is CASRPGDQGVQPQHF.

This chain uses TRBV30 with TRBJ1-6, with no clear D. Trimming removed 3 bases at V and 10 bases at J, with 13 bases between. The CDR3 runs 13 residues. Germline CDR1 GTSNPN, CDR2 SVGIG (reference sequence). This chain's CDR3 is CAWRVGGESPLHF. The CDR3 nucleotides are TGTGCCTGGAGGGTCGGCGGGGAGTCACCCCTCCACTTT.

This clone was recorded only once. This chain links TRBV30 with TRBJ1-5; D not resolved. The germline V gene encodes CDR1 GTSNPN and CDR2 SVGIG (reference sequence). The CDR3 contains 14 residues. Trimming pared 0 bases from V and 3 bases from J, leaving 9 bases between. CDR3 residues: CAWSVRGHNQPQHF. In nucleotides, the CDR3 is TGTGCCTGGAGTGTACGAGGGCACAATCAGCCCCAGCATTTT.